The clone carrying this T cell receptor (beta chain) occurred a few times. Its cognate antigen is unknown. This CDR3 region has 14 residues. Germline lookup yields CDR1 SEHNR and CDR2 FQNEAQ (reference sequence). V was trimmed by 5 bases and J by 9 bases, leaving 17 bases between them. Sequenced by immunoSEQ multiplex PCR; TCRdb stores in-frame clones only, minus some. The sample includes more than 550,000 clones, roughly 72% of them seen just once. The sample belongs to a study of shared clonotypes between healthy human individuals. Study-wide points: The generation probabilities recorded for non-shared clonotypes fell below those of clonotypes shared by all four donors.

This TCR came from a woman aged 25 to 45 in good health. Sequencing was done on a sample of memory CD4+ T cells sorted from blood. Noted subset: CD45RA-negative fraction. V usage is TRBV7-9 and J usage is TRBJ2-1, with TRBD2 as a possible D gene (5 bases). The CDR3 region has the DNA TGTGCCAGCAGCCCGGACGATGCGGGTGGTGAGCAGTTCTTC. Translating it yields CASSPDDAGGEQFF.